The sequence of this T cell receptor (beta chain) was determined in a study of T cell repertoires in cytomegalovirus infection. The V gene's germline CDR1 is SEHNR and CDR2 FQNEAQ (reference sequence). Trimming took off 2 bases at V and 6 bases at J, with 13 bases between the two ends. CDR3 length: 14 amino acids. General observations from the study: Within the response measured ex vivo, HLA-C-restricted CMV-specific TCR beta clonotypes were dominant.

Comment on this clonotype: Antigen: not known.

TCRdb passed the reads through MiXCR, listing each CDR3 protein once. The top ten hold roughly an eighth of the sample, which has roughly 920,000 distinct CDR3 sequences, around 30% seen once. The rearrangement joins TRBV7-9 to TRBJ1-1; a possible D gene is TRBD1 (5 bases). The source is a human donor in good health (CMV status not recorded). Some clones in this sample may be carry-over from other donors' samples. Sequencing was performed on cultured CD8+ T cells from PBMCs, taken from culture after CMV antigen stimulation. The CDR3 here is CASSLTGLIAEAFF. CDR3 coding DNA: TGTGCCAGCAGCTTAACGGGGCTGATCGCTGAAGCTTTCTTT.